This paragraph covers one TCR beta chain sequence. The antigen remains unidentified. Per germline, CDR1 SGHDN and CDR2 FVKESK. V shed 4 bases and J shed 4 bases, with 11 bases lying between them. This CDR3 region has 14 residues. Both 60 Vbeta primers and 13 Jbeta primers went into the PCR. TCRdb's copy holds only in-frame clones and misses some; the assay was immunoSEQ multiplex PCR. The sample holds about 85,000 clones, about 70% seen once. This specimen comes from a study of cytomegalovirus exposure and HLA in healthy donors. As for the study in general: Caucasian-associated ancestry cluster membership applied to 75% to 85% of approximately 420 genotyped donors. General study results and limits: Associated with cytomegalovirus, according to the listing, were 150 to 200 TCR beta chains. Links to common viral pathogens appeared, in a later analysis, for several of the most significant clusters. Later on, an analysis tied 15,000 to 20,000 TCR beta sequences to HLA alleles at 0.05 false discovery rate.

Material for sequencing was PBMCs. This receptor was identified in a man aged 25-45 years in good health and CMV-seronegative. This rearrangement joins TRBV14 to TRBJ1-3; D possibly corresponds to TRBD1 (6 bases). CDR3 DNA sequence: TGTGCCAGCAGCCCTACAGGGAGCGGAAACACCATATATTTT. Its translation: CASSPTGSGNTIYF.